A selection of T cell receptor beta chains follows, all from one sample in a study of T-cell reconstitution after alpha-beta-depleted transplantation in children. TCRdb fed the PCR reads into MiXCR, producing one record per CDR3 protein. The data show 300,000 to 400,000 distinct CDR3 sequences, around 25% seen once. Material: PBMCs, mostly from graft donor cells, obtained 180 days after TCRalphabeta/CD19-depleted stem cell transplant. These receptors were obtained from a male patient under 18 who had a stem cell transplant for acute lymphoblastic leukemia, so the T cells may come from the graft donor. The CDR3 runs from the conserved cysteine through the conserved F or W. D genes are given only for firm matches. Size is stated for part of the rows, as once, few or many counts, or as a class when the clone is expanded.

j_call: TRBJ2-7
v_call: TRBV10-3
clone_size: few
d_call: NA
cdr3_nt: TGTGCCATCAGTGGGGACGGAACCCCCTACGTGGGGCAGTACTTC
cdr3_aa: CAISGDGTPYVGQYF

j_call: TRBJ2-4
v_call: TRBV7-2
clone_size: few
d_call: NA
cdr3_nt: TGTGCCAGCAGCTTAGGAGCGGTAGCCAAAAACATTCAGTACTTC
cdr3_aa: CASSLGAVAKNIQYF

j_call: TRBJ2-7
v_call: TRBV5-1
clone_size: many
d_call: NA
cdr3_nt: TGCGCCAGCAGCTTGGGGGGGGGCAGCTCCTACGAGCAGTACTTC
cdr3_aa: CASSLGGGSSYEQYF

j_call: TRBJ2-5
v_call: TRBV7-6
clone_size: few
d_call: TRBD2
cdr3_nt: TGTGCCAGCAGGGGGTCGACTAGCGGGTTCCCTCACCTGGAGACCCAGTACTTC
cdr3_aa: CASRGSTSGFPHLETQYF

j_call: TRBJ2-1
v_call: TRBV3-1
clone_size: NA
d_call: NA
cdr3_nt: TGTGCCAGCAGCCAAGTTCTGTTTAATGAGCAGTTCTTC
cdr3_aa: CASSQVLFNEQFF

j_call: TRBJ2-4
v_call: TRBV4-1
clone_size: NA
d_call: TRBD2
cdr3_nt: TGCGCCAGCACAAAATCCGCGGGAGGGGATTGGGGAAACATTCAGTACTTC
cdr3_aa: CASTKSAGGDWGNIQYF

j_call: TRBJ2-7
v_call: TRBV20-1
clone_size: few
d_call: TRBD2
cdr3_nt: TGCAGTGCTACCCCTAGCGGGAGGGCTTTTTACGAGCAGTACTTC
cdr3_aa: CSATPSGRAFYEQYF

j_call: TRBJ2-2
v_call: TRBV20-1
clone_size: few
d_call: NA
cdr3_nt: TGCAGTGCTAGTAACAGCGCTTTAATCACCGGGGAGCTGTTTTTT
cdr3_aa: CSASNSALITGELFF

j_call: TRBJ2-3
v_call: TRBV10-3
clone_size: NA
d_call: NA
cdr3_nt: TGTGCCATAGCACCCAGCAGTGGGCCCACAGATACGCAGTATTTT
cdr3_aa: CAIAPSSGPTDTQYF

j_call: TRBJ2-7
v_call: TRBV6-5
clone_size: few
d_call: TRBD2
cdr3_nt: TGTGCCAGCAGTTCTCCGACCGGGACTAGACTCTACGAGCAGTACTTC
cdr3_aa: CASSSPTGTRLYEQYF

j_call: TRBJ2-3
v_call: TRBV7-3
clone_size: NA
d_call: TRBD2
cdr3_nt: TGTGCCAGCAGCTTCGGGGGGAGCAGGACAGATACGCAGTATTTT
cdr3_aa: CASSFGGSRTDTQYF

j_call: TRBJ1-2
v_call: TRBV18
clone_size: NA
d_call: TRBD1
cdr3_nt: TGTGCCAGCTCACCGACGGGACAGCCTAACTATGGCTACACCTTC
cdr3_aa: CASSPTGQPNYGYTF

j_call: TRBJ1-1
v_call: TRBV11-2
clone_size: NA
d_call: NA
cdr3_nt: TGTGCCAGCAGCTTATTGCGGTCCCGAAGAAGGGCGAACACTGAAGCTTTCTTT
cdr3_aa: CASSLLRSRRRANTEAFF

j_call: TRBJ2-7
v_call: TRBV20-1
clone_size: few
d_call: NA
cdr3_nt: TGCAGTGCTAGAGATGGGCCAGGGAGGCAGTACTTC
cdr3_aa: CSARDGPGRQYF

j_call: TRBJ2-3
v_call: TRBV12-3/TRBV12-4
clone_size: few
d_call: NA
cdr3_nt: TGTGCCAGCAGTCCCTTGGAGTCTGCCCTCACAGATACGCAGTATTTT
cdr3_aa: CASSPLESALTDTQYF

j_call: TRBJ2-5
v_call: TRBV11-2
clone_size: few
d_call: NA
cdr3_nt: TGTGCCAGCAGCTTAGGGCTTCGGGAGAGGGAGACCCAGTACTTC
cdr3_aa: CASSLGLRERETQYF

j_call: TRBJ2-7
v_call: TRBV20-1
clone_size: NA
d_call: TRBD2
cdr3_nt: TGCAGTGCTGATGCCTCTTTAAGCGGGAGGCCGGTCGAGCAGTACTTC
cdr3_aa: CSADASLSGRPVEQYF

j_call: TRBJ2-7
v_call: TRBV6-1
clone_size: few
d_call: NA
cdr3_nt: TGTGCCAGCACCCCTTTGACGGAGGGAGACGAGCAGTACTTC
cdr3_aa: CASTPLTEGDEQYF

j_call: TRBJ2-4
v_call: TRBV20-1
clone_size: few
d_call: TRBD1
cdr3_nt: TGCAGTGCGAACGCTGGACAGGGGCAAAACATTCAGTACTTC
cdr3_aa: CSANAGQGQNIQYF

j_call: TRBJ2-3
v_call: TRBV7-9
clone_size: NA
d_call: TRBD1
cdr3_nt: TGTGCCAGCAGCTTTGGACAGGGTTCGGATACGCAGTATTTT
cdr3_aa: CASSFGQGSDTQYF

j_call: TRBJ2-5
v_call: TRBV2
clone_size: NA
d_call: NA
cdr3_nt: TGTGCCAGCAGTGAAAAAGGATCAGGGGAGGCGACCCAGTACTTC
cdr3_aa: CASSEKGSGEATQYF

j_call: TRBJ1-3
v_call: TRBV10-3
clone_size: NA
d_call: NA
cdr3_nt: TGTGCCATCAGCGCAGGGGTTGATGGAAACACCATATATTTT
cdr3_aa: CAISAGVDGNTIYF

j_call: TRBJ2-5
v_call: TRBV20-1
clone_size: NA
d_call: NA
cdr3_nt: TGCAGTGCCTATCCTAGGGGGTACTGGGAGACCCAGTACTTC
cdr3_aa: CSAYPRGYWETQYF

j_call: TRBJ2-5
v_call: TRBV4-1
clone_size: few
d_call: TRBD1
cdr3_nt: TGCGCCAGCAGCCGCCGGGGACAGGGGGCGAAAGAGACCCAGTACTTC
cdr3_aa: CASSRRGQGAKETQYF

j_call: TRBJ1-1
v_call: TRBV2
clone_size: NA
d_call: NA
cdr3_nt: TGTGCCAGCATTGTACGGCAACAGAACACTGAAGCTTTCTTT
cdr3_aa: CASIVRQQNTEAFF

j_call: TRBJ2-1
v_call: TRBV10-2
clone_size: NA
d_call: NA
cdr3_nt: TGCGCCAGCAGTGACGCAGGCAATGAGCAGTTCTTC
cdr3_aa: CASSDAGNEQFF

j_call: TRBJ2-3
v_call: TRBV7-6
clone_size: NA
d_call: TRBD2
cdr3_nt: TGTGCCAGCAGCTCCCGGGGGGGTGCAGATACGCAGTATTTT
cdr3_aa: CASSSRGGADTQYF

j_call: TRBJ2-7
v_call: TRBV6-5
clone_size: NA
d_call: NA
cdr3_nt: TGTGCCAGCAGTTACGGGGGCCCCTTCTACGAGCAGTACTTC
cdr3_aa: CASSYGGPFYEQYF

j_call: TRBJ2-1
v_call: TRBV7-2
clone_size: few
d_call: TRBD2
cdr3_nt: TGTGCCAGCAGCTTTAGAGGGACTAGCGGACTCAATGAGCAGTTCTTC
cdr3_aa: CASSFRGTSGLNEQFF

j_call: TRBJ1-1
v_call: TRBV18
clone_size: NA
d_call: NA
cdr3_nt: TGTGCCAGCTCATGGCTGGCTTACACTGAAGCTTTCTTT
cdr3_aa: CASSWLAYTEAFF

j_call: TRBJ1-1
v_call: TRBV29-1
clone_size: few
d_call: NA
cdr3_nt: TGCCGTGATGGGGGAGACACTGAAGCTTTCTTT
cdr3_aa: CRDGGDTEAFF

j_call: TRBJ1-5
v_call: TRBV4-1
clone_size: NA
d_call: NA
cdr3_nt: TGCGCCAGCAGCGAGATGGGCGGGGAACGGGGCAATCAGCCCCAGCATTTT
cdr3_aa: CASSEMGGERGNQPQHF

j_call: TRBJ2-3
v_call: TRBV10-1
clone_size: NA
d_call: NA
cdr3_nt: TGCGCCAGCAGGGAGACTAGTACAGATACGCAGTATTTT
cdr3_aa: CASRETSTDTQYF

j_call: TRBJ1-4
v_call: TRBV7-6
clone_size: NA
d_call: TRBD1
cdr3_nt: TGTGCCAGCAGCCCGAGGGGGTCCAGGGGGACAACTAATGAAAAACTGTTTTTT
cdr3_aa: CASSPRGSRGTTNEKLFF

j_call: TRBJ2-1
v_call: TRBV6-5
clone_size: few
d_call: NA
cdr3_nt: TGTGCCAGCACCACAAACAATGAGCAGTTCTTC
cdr3_aa: CASTTNNEQFF

j_call: TRBJ1-5
v_call: TRBV27
clone_size: few
d_call: NA
cdr3_nt: TGTGCCAGCAGTTTAGGTGGAGGGATTAGCAATCAGCCCCAGCATTTT
cdr3_aa: CASSLGGGISNQPQHF

j_call: TRBJ2-5
v_call: TRBV20-1
clone_size: NA
d_call: TRBD2
cdr3_nt: TGCAGTGCTAGAGATGGCGGGAGAGGGGCGGAGACCCAGTACTTC
cdr3_aa: CSARDGGRGAETQYF

j_call: TRBJ2-1
v_call: TRBV12-5
clone_size: few
d_call: TRBD2
cdr3_nt: TGTGCTAGTGGTTCGGGGGGGAGGTGGACCTACAATGAGCAGTTCTTC
cdr3_aa: CASGSGGRWTYNEQFF

j_call: TRBJ2-2
v_call: TRBV14
clone_size: NA
d_call: NA
cdr3_nt: TGTGCCAGCAGCCAAATGTGGGGGAACACCGGGGAGCTGTTTTTT
cdr3_aa: CASSQMWGNTGELFF

j_call: TRBJ2-7
v_call: TRBV9
clone_size: few
d_call: NA
cdr3_nt: TGTGCCAGCAGCGTAGGTTCGGGTTTTTCTTACGAGCAGTACTTC
cdr3_aa: CASSVGSGFSYEQYF

j_call: TRBJ2-1
v_call: TRBV24-1
clone_size: NA
d_call: NA
cdr3_nt: TGTGCCACCAGTGACCCTCTTCGCAATGAGCAGTTCTTC
cdr3_aa: CATSDPLRNEQFF

j_call: TRBJ2-2
v_call: TRBV5-6
clone_size: NA
d_call: TRBD1
cdr3_nt: TGTGCCAGCAGCTGGGGACAGGGGGCCCCCGGGGAGCTGTTTTTT
cdr3_aa: CASSWGQGAPGELFF

j_call: TRBJ2-3
v_call: TRBV12-3/TRBV12-4
clone_size: once
d_call: NA
cdr3_nt: TGTGCCAGCAGTTATTACGGGTCAAAAGTAGGTCCAGATACGCAGTATTTT
cdr3_aa: CASSYYGSKVGPDTQYF

j_call: TRBJ2-1
v_call: TRBV4-1
clone_size: NA
d_call: NA
cdr3_nt: TGCGCCAGCAGCCAACCCCCTAGCCTACCTTACAATGAGCAGTTCTTC
cdr3_aa: CASSQPPSLPYNEQFF

j_call: TRBJ2-5
v_call: TRBV7-9
clone_size: NA
d_call: TRBD2
cdr3_nt: TGTGCCAGCAGCGCGCCTGCGGGAGGCTCTGAGACCCAGTACTTC
cdr3_aa: CASSAPAGGSETQYF

j_call: TRBJ2-3
v_call: TRBV5-1
clone_size: few
d_call: NA
cdr3_nt: TGCGCCAGCAGCTTGGGGATACCCACAGATACGCAGTATTTT
cdr3_aa: CASSLGIPTDTQYF

j_call: TRBJ2-7
v_call: TRBV7-2
clone_size: NA
d_call: NA
cdr3_nt: TGTGCCAGCAGCCTACCCCTAGCGAAGTACGAGCAGTACTTC
cdr3_aa: CASSLPLAKYEQYF

j_call: TRBJ1-2
v_call: TRBV5-1
clone_size: NA
d_call: TRBD1
cdr3_nt: TGCGCCAGCAGCTCCCGGCGGACAGGGGACAACTATGGCTACACCTTC
cdr3_aa: CASSSRRTGDNYGYTF

j_call: TRBJ2-2
v_call: TRBV5-1
clone_size: NA
d_call: TRBD2
cdr3_nt: TGCGCCAGCAGCTTGGGACGGACTAGCGGGAGAGGCACCGGGGAGCTGTTTTTT
cdr3_aa: CASSLGRTSGRGTGELFF

j_call: TRBJ1-5
v_call: TRBV4-1
clone_size: NA
d_call: NA
cdr3_nt: TGCGCCAGCAGATTCGCTTATAGCAATCAGCCCCAGCATTTT
cdr3_aa: CASRFAYSNQPQHF

j_call: TRBJ1-5
v_call: TRBV6-5
clone_size: few
d_call: TRBD1
cdr3_nt: TGTGCCAGCAGTTACACAGGGGGTGGGAATCAGCCCCAGCATTTT
cdr3_aa: CASSYTGGGNQPQHF

j_call: TRBJ2-1
v_call: TRBV9
clone_size: NA
d_call: TRBD2
cdr3_nt: TGTGCCAGCAGCGTAGATCGGGCTAGCGGGTCCTACAATGAGCAGTTCTTC
cdr3_aa: CASSVDRASGSYNEQFF

j_call: TRBJ1-2
v_call: TRBV5-6
clone_size: few
d_call: NA
cdr3_nt: TGTGCCAGCAGCCCCCCGGGACGGAGTTCTAACTATGGCTACACCTTC
cdr3_aa: CASSPPGRSSNYGYTF

j_call: TRBJ2-7
v_call: TRBV9
clone_size: NA
d_call: TRBD2
cdr3_nt: TGTGCCAGCAGCTCCGGGGCTAGCGGGTTCAGCTCCTACGAGCAGTACTTC
cdr3_aa: CASSSGASGFSSYEQYF

j_call: TRBJ2-1
v_call: TRBV27
clone_size: few
d_call: TRBD1
cdr3_nt: TGTGCCCCCAGAGGGGACAGGGATTCCTACAATGAGCAGTTCTTC
cdr3_aa: CAPRGDRDSYNEQFF

j_call: TRBJ2-7
v_call: TRBV11-2
clone_size: NA
d_call: TRBD2
cdr3_nt: TGTGCCAGTCGGACTAGCCTCTCCTACGAGCAGTACTTC
cdr3_aa: CASRTSLSYEQYF

j_call: TRBJ1-3
v_call: TRBV25-1
clone_size: NA
d_call: NA
cdr3_nt: TGTGCCAGCATGGGATATGGAAACACCATATATTTT
cdr3_aa: CASMGYGNTIYF

j_call: TRBJ2-7
v_call: TRBV20-1
clone_size: few
d_call: NA
cdr3_nt: TGCAGTGCTAGAGCCCAGGGGGGGCCCTACGAGCAGTACTTC
cdr3_aa: CSARAQGGPYEQYF